The text below deals with one T cell receptor (beta chain). Its antigen remains unknown. Over several immunoSEQ plates, each subset's genomic DNA was distributed in even portions. Method: immunoSEQ multiplex PCR; TCRdb's copy keeps in-frame clones and lacks some. The sample records 950,000 to 1,300,000 clones, under 80% being singletons. The sample is drawn from a study of shared clonotypes between healthy human individuals. Study summary: Donors had three CD4 naive, three CD4 memory, two CD8 naive and one CD8 memory plate apiece.

Study outcomes and limitations: In having few donors, the study represented limited genetic and exposure-history diversity.

The V gene's germline CDR1 is SGHTA and CDR2 FQGTGA. The CDR3 runs to 19 residues. The ends lost 5 bases at V and 1 base at J; junction bases unmatched: 12. The specimen was memory CD4+ T cells sorted from blood. Subset reported: CD45RA-negative fraction. The TCR was taken from a man aged 18 to 35 in good health. The rearrangement uses TRBV7-3 and TRBJ2-1; 12 bases line up with TRBD1. CDR3 sequence reads: CASSPTGQGAGRSYNEQFF. The CDR3 DNA reads as TGTGCCAGCAGCCCAACGGGACAGGGGGCGGGGCGTTCCTACAATGAGCAGTTCTTC.